The clone carrying this TCR beta chain was seen once. The antigen remains undetermined. TCRdb called clones again from the PCR reads with MiXCR. In the table there are approximately 16,000 clones, roughly 27% of which are singletons. This specimen comes from a study of metastatic and nonmetastatic thyroid tumors. Background on the study: The authors compared repertoires across blood and tumor or nodule tissue from malignant and benign thyroid patients. Points from the study as a whole: Within blood and tumor, benign nodules reportedly had significantly lower TCR beta diversity than malignant thyroid tumors did.

Trimming removed 5 bases at V and 1 base at J, with 18 bases between. The CDR3 consists of 16 residues. Germline lookup yields CDR1 SGHAT and CDR2 FQNNGV. Until they underwent thyroid surgery, no patient had received any treatment. The receptor's source is a female donor with papillary thyroid cancer or a benign thyroid nodule (not recorded which). Some clones in this sample may be carry-over from other donors' samples. J is TRBJ2-7 and V is TRBV11-2, with D possibly being TRBD2 (7 bases). The sequenced sample was adjacent normal tissue. The CDR3 DNA sequence: TGTGCCAGCAGCCCTCTCGCGGGGGCCCCGTCCTACGAGCAGTACGTC. This translates into CASSPLAGAPSYEQYV.